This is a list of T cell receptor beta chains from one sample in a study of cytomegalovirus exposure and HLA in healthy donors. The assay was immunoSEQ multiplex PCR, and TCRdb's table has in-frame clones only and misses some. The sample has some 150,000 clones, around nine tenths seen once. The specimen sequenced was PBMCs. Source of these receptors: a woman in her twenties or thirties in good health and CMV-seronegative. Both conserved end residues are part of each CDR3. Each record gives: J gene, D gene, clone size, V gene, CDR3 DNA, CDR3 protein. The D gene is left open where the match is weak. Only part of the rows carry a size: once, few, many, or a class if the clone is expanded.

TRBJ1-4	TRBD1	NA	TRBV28	TGTGCCAGCACCCCCTGGACAGGGTCTAATGAAAAACTGTTTTTT	CASTPWTGSNEKLFF
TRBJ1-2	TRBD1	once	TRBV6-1	TGTGCCGGCCGGGACAGGGGGCTGGATGGCTACACCTTC	CAGRDRGLDGYTF
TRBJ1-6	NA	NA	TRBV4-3	TGCGCCAGCAGCCAAGATGCAGCGAGCTCCTATAATTCACCCCTCCACTTT	CASSQDAASSYNSPLHF
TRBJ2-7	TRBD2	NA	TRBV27	TGTGCCAGCAGTCCCGGGACTAGCGGGTCCTACGAGCAGTACTTC	CASSPGTSGSYEQYF
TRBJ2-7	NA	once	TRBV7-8	TGTGCCAGCAGCTTAGCCCGTGGGGGGGAGCAGTACTTC	CASSLARGGEQYF
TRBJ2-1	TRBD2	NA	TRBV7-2	TGTGCCAGCAGCCGAACACAACTAGCGGGAGTCTATGAGCAGTTCTTC	CASSRTQLAGVYEQFF
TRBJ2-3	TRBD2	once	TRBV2	TGTGCCAGCAGTGCTCTAGCGGGACGCACAGATACGCAGTATTTT	CASSALAGRTDTQYF
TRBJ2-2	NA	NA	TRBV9	TGTGCCAGCAGCCCTCCGACGGGGAGCCGAGAATCGAACACCGGGGAGCTGTTTTTT	CASSPPTGSRESNTGELFF
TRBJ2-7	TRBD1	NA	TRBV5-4	TGTGCCAGCAGCTCCGGGACAGGGTTGCTCGAGCAGTACTTC	CASSSGTGLLEQYF
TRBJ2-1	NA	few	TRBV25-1	TGTGCCAGCAGTCCTTACAATGAGCAGTTCTTC	CASSPYNEQFF
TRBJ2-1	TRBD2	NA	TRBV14	TGTGCCAGCTCACAAAGACTAGCGGCAGGGGGTGAGCAGTTCTTC	CASSQRLAAGGEQFF
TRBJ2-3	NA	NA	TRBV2	TGTGCCAGCCGTTTTTCGGCAGATACGCAGTATTTT	CASRFSADTQYF
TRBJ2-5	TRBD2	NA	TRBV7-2	TGTGCCAGCAGCTTGGGACTAGCGGGATTAGAGACCCAGTACTTC	CASSLGLAGLETQYF
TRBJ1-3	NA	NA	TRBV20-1	TGCAGCGGTTACTCTGGAAACACCATATATTTT	CSGYSGNTIYF
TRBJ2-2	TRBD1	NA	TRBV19	TGTGCCAGTAGTCCCTACGAACAGGGGGCTCATACCGGGGAGCTGTTTTTT	CASSPYEQGAHTGELFF
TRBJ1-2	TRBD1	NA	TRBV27	TGTGCCAGCGCCATCCAGGGGGCAGCAGATGGCTACACCTTC	CASAIQGAADGYTF
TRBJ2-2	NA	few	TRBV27	TGTGCCAGCAGTTTATCTACTCTCAGGGGTACCGGGGAGCTGTTTTTT	CASSLSTLRGTGELFF
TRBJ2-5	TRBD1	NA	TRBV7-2	TGTGCCAGCAGCTCCCGGACAGGGCAAGAGACCCAGTACTTC	CASSSRTGQETQYF
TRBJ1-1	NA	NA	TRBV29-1	TGCAGCGTCACTCCCCGCCTATCACTGAACACTGAAGCTTTCTTT	CSVTPRLSLNTEAFF